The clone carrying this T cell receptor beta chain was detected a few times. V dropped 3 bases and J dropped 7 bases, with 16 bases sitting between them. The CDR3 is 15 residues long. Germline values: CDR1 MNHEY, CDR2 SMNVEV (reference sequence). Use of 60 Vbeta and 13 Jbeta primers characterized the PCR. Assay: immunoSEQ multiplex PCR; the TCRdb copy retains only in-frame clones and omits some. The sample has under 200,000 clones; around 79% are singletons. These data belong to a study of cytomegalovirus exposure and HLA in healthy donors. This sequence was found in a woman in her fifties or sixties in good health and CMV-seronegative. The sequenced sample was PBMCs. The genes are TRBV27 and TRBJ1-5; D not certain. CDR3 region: CASSFVDGMEQPQHF. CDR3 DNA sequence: TGTGCCAGCAGTTTCGTCGACGGGATGGAACAGCCCCAGCATTTT.